A single sample gave rise to the 27 T cell receptor beta chains below, sequenced in a study of cytomegalovirus exposure and HLA in healthy donors. Clones were sequenced by immunoSEQ multiplex PCR, and TCRdb holds only the in-frame ones, with some missing. Among about 38,000 clones listed, approximately 95% were seen once. The sequenced sample consisted of PBMCs. Source of these receptors: a man younger than 30 in good health and CMV-seronegative.

This rearrangement joins TRBV7-3 to TRBJ2-3; 9 bases fit TRBD2. V shed 1 base and J 5 bases; nucleotides not matched to a gene: 4. This CDR3 has 15 amino acids. Germline CDR1 and CDR2: SGHTA and FQGTGA. The CDR3 region has the DNA TGTGCCAGCAGCTTAATAGGCGGGAGGGGAGATACGCAGTATTTT. Translated, it gives CASSLIGGRGDTQYF. Filled out from reference TRBV7-3 and TRBJ2-3, the complete variable domain reads GAGVSQTPSNKVTEKGKYVELRCDPISGHTALYWYRQSLGQGPEFLIYFQGTGAADDSGLPNDRFFAVRPEGSVSTLKIQRTERGDSAVYLCASSLIGGRGDTQYFGPGTRLTVL.

The V gene is TRBV28, the J gene TRBJ2-1, with 10 positions matching TRBD2. Germline values: CDR1 MDHEN, CDR2 SYDVKM. CDR3 length: 14 amino acids. V trimming: 7 bases; J trimming: 6 bases; junction bases outside the gene matches: 6. The CDR3 reads CASTGGLARNEQFF. The CDR3 DNA reads as TGTGCCAGCACTGGGGGACTAGCGCGCAATGAGCAGTTCTTC.

The rearrangement uses TRBV6-6 and TRBJ2-7; tentatively, D is TRBD1 (5 bases). V was clipped by 2 bases and J by 2 bases, with 10 bases between them. The CDR3 contains 14 residues. The germline V gene has CDR1 MNHNY and CDR2 SVGAGI (reference sequence). The CDR3 sequence: CASSYRGVTYEQYF. The CDR3 DNA sequence: TGTGCCAGCAGTTACAGGGGTGTAACCTACGAGCAGTACTTC.

The J gene is TRBJ2-7, the V gene TRBV13, with 8 nucleotides matching TRBD1. The CDR3 runs to 16 residues. Per germline, CDR1 PRHDT and CDR2 FYEKMQ (reference sequence). Germline trimming cut 5 bases from V and 0 bases from J; bases unmatched to any gene: 9. The CDR3 nucleotides read TGTGCCAGCAGCATTAATACAGGGGGGAGCTCCTACGAGCAGTACTTC. Translation: CASSINTGGSSYEQYF.

The chain recombines TRBV7-3 with TRBJ2-5; 10 nucleotides align to TRBD1. Germline lookup yields CDR1 SGHTA and CDR2 FQGTGA. J was trimmed by 5 bases and V by 4 bases; bases with no gene match: 7. This CDR3 has 15 amino acids. DNA for the CDR3: TGTGCCAGCAGCTGGGACAGGGGAGAATGGGAGACCCAGTACTTC. Amino acid sequence: CASSWDRGEWETQYF.

The chain links TRBV30 to TRBJ1-2; 7 bases map to TRBD1. The CDR3 has 13 amino acids. The trim removed 7 bases at V and 2 bases at J, leaving 7 bases unmatched. Looked up from germline, CDR1 is GTSNPN and CDR2 is SVGIG (reference sequence). CDR3 sequence (DNA): TGTGCCTTGGCGGGACAGACAAACTATGGCTACACCTTC. Residues: CALAGQTNYGYTF.

The chain couples TRBV9 to TRBJ2-2, with D perhaps TRBD2 (5 bases). Deletions cut 6 bases from V and 9 bases from J, with 15 bases between. This CDR3 spans 13 amino acids. Germline CDR1 is SGDLS and CDR2 is YYNGEE. CDR3 residues: CASNADRGRELFF. The CDR3, as DNA: TGTGCCAGCAACGCCGACCGGGGAAGGGAGCTGTTTTTT.

The V call is TRBV6-5, the J call TRBJ2-3; 11 positions agree with TRBD2. Per germline, CDR1 MNHEY and CDR2 SVGAGI. This CDR3 comprises 15 residues. The ends lost 7 bases at V and 3 bases at J; junction bases unmatched: 6. The CDR3 nucleotides read TGTGCCAGCAATATAGCGGGAGGGGGAACAGATACGCAGTATTTT. Translating it yields CASNIAGGGTDTQYF.

The chain employs TRBV28 and TRBJ2-7; TRBD2 might be the D (7 bases). The CDR3 is made up of 13 amino acids. V was clipped by 8 bases and J by 4 bases, with 15 bases between them. CDR1 and CDR2 (germline): MDHEN, SYDVKM. The CDR3 coding sequence is TGTGCCAGCGGGGGGGCCGCGGAGTACGAGCAGTACTTC. Its protein product is CASGGAAEYEQYF.

V gene TRBV5-6 combines with J gene TRBJ1-5; TRBD1 might be the D (5 bases). V was trimmed by 0 bases and J by 2 bases, leaving 12 bases between them. Per the germline V gene, CDR1 is SGHDT and CDR2 is YYEEEE. The CDR3 is made up of 16 amino acids. CDR3: CASSLGWGEGNQPQHF. The CDR3 DNA reads as TGTGCCAGCAGCTTGGGTTGGGGGGAGGGCAATCAGCCCCAGCATTTT.

This clone appeared once. The chain is built from TRBV6-4 and TRBJ2-3; the match to TRBD2 covers 8 bases. The germline CDR1 and CDR2 sequences are MRHNA and SNTAGT. The V gene end was trimmed by 4 bases and the J gene end by 3 bases; junction bases not matched to a gene: 6. This CDR3 comprises 15 residues. This CDR3 reads CASSALASGTDTQYF. The CDR3 region has the DNA TGTGCCAGCAGTGCCTTGGCTAGCGGGACAGATACGCAGTATTTT.

The CDR3 loop reads CASSLAGEGDTQYF. Here the CDR3 DNA reads TGTGCCAGCAGTCTAGCGGGAGAGGGGGATACGCAGTATTTT. J is TRBJ2-3 and V is TRBV6-1; TRBD2 agrees at 10 bases. The germline CDR1 and CDR2 sequences are MNHNS and SASEGT. The ends lost 5 bases at V and 6 bases at J; junction bases unmatched: 5. The CDR3 length is 14 residues.

The J gene is TRBJ2-1, the V gene TRBV28, with 11 bases identical to TRBD2. Germline V gene lookup returns CDR1 MDHEN and CDR2 SYDVKM. V trimming: 3 bases; J trimming: 8 bases; junction bases outside the gene matches: 6. The CDR3 has 15 residues. CDR3 residues: CASSFASGRRYEQFF. CDR3 coding DNA: TGTGCCAGCAGTTTCGCTAGCGGGAGGAGATATGAGCAGTTCTTC.

The chain carries TRBV28 and TRBJ1-4; perhaps TRBD1 as D (5 bases). This CDR3 is built from 13 residues. CDR1 is MDHEN, CDR2 SYDVKM, per germline. Trimming took 4 bases from V and 8 from J, leaving 11 bases between them. The CDR3 loop is CASSWGGEEKLFF. DNA of the CDR3: TGTGCCAGCAGTTGGGGAGGGGAGGAAAAACTGTTTTTT.

The chain uses TRBV18 and TRBJ1-2; TRBD1 matches 8 bases. This CDR3 has 16 residues. The V and J ends lost 3 bases and 8 bases, in that order; junction bases with no gene match: 14. CDR1 and CDR2 (germline): KGHSH, LQKENI. As DNA, the CDR3 is TGTGCCAGCTCACCTCAAGAGGACAGGGAGGGAACGGGCTACACCTTC. Translating gives CASSPQEDREGTGYTF.

The rearrangement joins TRBV15 to TRBJ2-5, with 11 bases matching TRBD2. CDR3 length: 16 amino acids. V shed 3 bases and J 2 bases; nucleotides not matched to a gene: 5. Germline CDR1 reads LNHNV; CDR2 reads YYDKDF (reference sequence). The CDR3 DNA follows: TGTGCCACCAGCAGGACGGGGACTAGCGGACAAGAGACCCAGTACTTC. This encodes CATSRTGTSGQETQYF.

The V call is TRBV30, the J call TRBJ1-5; D possibly corresponds to TRBD1 (5 bases). The germline gives CDR1 GTSNPN, CDR2 SVGIG (reference sequence). Trimming pared 1 base from V and 11 bases from J, leaving 12 bases between. There are 12 residues in the CDR3. The CDR3: CAWSEGSGAQHF. CDR3 bases: TGTGCCTGGAGTGAGGGGTCTGGGGCCCAGCATTTT.

The CDR3: CASSTYRERANQPQHF. In DNA, the CDR3 is TGTGCCAGTAGTACATATCGGGAGCGGGCCAATCAGCCCCAGCATTTT. The rearrangement links TRBV19 to TRBJ1-5; D is unresolved. Trimming stripped 4 bases from V and 3 bases from J, with 16 bases between. Germline values: CDR1 LNHDA, CDR2 SQIVND (reference sequence). The CDR3 has 16 amino acids.

The chain has TRBV7-3 and TRBJ1-2; tentatively, D is TRBD1 (6 bases). The CDR3 extends over 15 amino acids. Per the germline V gene, CDR1 is SGHTA and CDR2 is FQGTGA. With 5 bases removed from V and 2 bases from J, the gap between germline ends came to 15 bases. The CDR3 loop reads CASSPVGGANYGYTF. CDR3 nucleotides: TGTGCCAGCAGCCCTGTAGGGGGGGCCAACTATGGCTACACCTTC.

The rearrangement joins TRBV7-8 to TRBJ2-7; possibly TRBD1 for D (6 bases). Germline V gives CDR1 SGHVS, CDR2 FQNEAQ. V was trimmed by 4 bases and J by 1 base, leaving 8 bases between them. This CDR3 contains 13 residues. In nucleotides, the CDR3 is TGTGCCAGCAGCTGGACAGAATCCTACGAGCAGTACTTC. Amino acid sequence: CASSWTESYEQYF.

The chain joins TRBV15 to TRBJ2-3; TRBD2 aligns across 8 bases. The CDR3 consists of 16 residues. Trimming cost V 1 base and J 5 bases; bases outside gene matches: 8. The germline V gene has CDR1 LNHNV and CDR2 YYDKDF (reference sequence). CDR3 amino acids: CATSRALGREGDTQYF. DNA for the CDR3: TGTGCCACCAGCAGAGCCCTCGGGAGGGAGGGAGATACGCAGTATTTT.

This clone appeared a single time. The rearrangement links TRBV6-1 to TRBJ2-3; maybe TRBD1 (6 bases). The CDR3 is 15 residues long. From germline, CDR1 is MNHNS and CDR2 SASEGT. The germline V and J ends were trimmed by 5 bases and 8 bases, with 20 bases remaining between them. DNA for the CDR3: TGTGCCAGCAGTTCTTCCGGTGACAGGAGGATTACGCAGTATTTT. It codes for CASSSSGDRRITQYF.

This rearrangement joins TRBV10-3 to TRBJ1-1, with a tentative D call TRBD1 (6 bases). Trimming pared 6 bases from V and 4 bases from J, leaving 21 bases between. Germline values: CDR1 ENHRY, CDR2 SYGVKD. The CDR3 consists of 16 residues. The CDR3 DNA follows: TGTGCCATCAGGGGTCGGACAGTCATAGGGGGCACTGAAGCTTTCTTT. The encoded protein is CAIRGRTVIGGTEAFF.

The rearrangement uses TRBV7-2 and TRBJ2-1; tentative D call: TRBD2 (6 bases). Germline CDR1 reads SGHTA; CDR2 reads FQGNSA. V lost 3 bases, J lost 1 base, and 10 bases lay in between. The CDR3 has 15 amino acids. The CDR3 spells CASSFSGSSYNEQFF. The CDR3 DNA follows: TGTGCCAGCAGCTTTAGCGGTTCTTCCTACAATGAGCAGTTCTTC.

The rearrangement uses TRBV10-2 and TRBJ2-1; 7 nucleotides agree with TRBD2. Germline assignment: CDR1 WSHSY and CDR2 SAAADI. Trimming removed 0 bases from V and 4 bases from J; junction bases left unmatched: 3. The CDR3 loop spans 15 amino acids. The CDR3 DNA is TGCGCCAGCAGTGAGTCCGGGGGGTTATACAATGAGCAGTTCTTC. Translation: CASSESGGLYNEQFF.

The rearrangement joins TRBV6-5 to TRBJ2-7; possibly TRBD1 for D (5 bases). The CDR3 covers 13 residues. Per germline, CDR1 MNHEY and CDR2 SVGAGI. Deletions cut 6 bases from V and 6 bases from J, with 15 bases between. The CDR3 protein is CASREQGVGEQYF. CDR3 DNA sequence: TGTGCCAGCAGGGAGCAGGGTGTCGGCGAGCAGTACTTC.

The J gene is TRBJ2-2, the V gene TRBV7-2, with TRBD2 matching over 7 bases. Germline-derived CDR1 and CDR2 are SGHTA and FQGNSA. The CDR3 is 15 amino acids. V shed 2 bases, J shed 5 bases, and the junction held 5 bases outside the gene matches. The CDR3 here is CASSLIGGGTGELFF. The CDR3, as DNA: TGTGCCAGCAGCTTAATTGGGGGAGGGACCGGGGAGCTGTTTTTT.